A selection of T cell receptor beta chains follows, all from one sample in a study of OX40 agonist ivuxolimab in advanced cancers. Assay used: immunoSEQ multiplex PCR; TCRdb lists only in-frame clones, some missing. The repertoire has tens of thousands of clones, less than 90% of them found once; the top ten carry 2.5% to 3.5%. The material sequenced was CD4+ or CD8+ T cells sorted from blood, taken in a trial of the OX40 agonist ivuxolimab. The receptor source for this set is an adult with an advanced solid tumor such as melanoma, head and neck, liver or kidney cancer. The CDR3 runs from the conserved cysteine through the conserved F or W. Each record gives: D gene, J gene, clone size, V gene, CDR3 DNA, CDR3 protein. A D gene is named only where the DNA matches it firmly. Size tells how often a clone was seen (once, few, many) or the class of an expanded clone, and some rows leave it out.

NA,TRBJ1-4,few,TRBV27,TGTGCCAGCAGTTTATCGCAGAGCCCGTTTGAAAAACTGTTTTTT,CASSLSQSPFEKLFF
NA,TRBJ1-5,NA,TRBV5-1,TGCGCCAGCAGCCTAGCCGGGTCCCTCGGGGAGCCCCAGCATTTT,CASSLAGSLGEPQHF
TRBD1,TRBJ2-3,NA,TRBV7-3,TGTGCCAGCAGCTTACTTGGACAGGGGGCGACAGATACGCAGTATTTT,CASSLLGQGATDTQYF
NA,TRBJ1-1,NA,TRBV19,TGTGCCAGTGATGGAGGTTGGATCAGGACTGAAGCTTTCTTT,CASDGGWIRTEAFF
TRBD1,TRBJ2-1,NA,TRBV6-6,TGTGCCAGCAGTTGGGGGGGACAGGGTCAATGGGATGAGCAGTTCTTC,CASSWGGQGQWDEQFF
TRBD2,TRBJ2-7,NA,TRBV7-2,TGTGCCAGCAGTTTAACCGGGACTAGCGCCTACGAGCAGTACTTC,CASSLTGTSAYEQYF
NA,TRBJ1-5,NA,TRBV19,TGTGCCAGTAGTATGCGGCATAGCAATCAGCCCCAGCATTTT,CASSMRHSNQPQHF
NA,TRBJ1-3,NA,TRBV9,TGTGCCAGCAGCCCACGAGAGAGCTCTGGAAACACCATATATTTT,CASSPRESSGNTIYF
TRBD1,TRBJ1-2,NA,TRBV6-6,TGTGCCAGCAGCTTGGACAGGGGCCTATATAATGGCTACACCTTC,CASSLDRGLYNGYTF
NA,TRBJ2-1,NA,TRBV4-2,TGTGCCAGCAGCCCACAGCTGTCGATGGATGAGCAGTTCTTC,CASSPQLSMDEQFF
NA,TRBJ2-3,few,TRBV30,TGTGCCTGGGTGGGGGGTCTGGGCACAGATACGCAGTATTTT,CAWVGGLGTDTQYF
TRBD1,TRBJ1-4,NA,TRBV19,TGTGCCAGTAAAAGGACAGGGGTTGAAAAACTGTTTTTT,CASKRTGVEKLFF
NA,TRBJ2-1,once,TRBV28,TGTGCCAGCACCTCCCCCGGCACCTACAATGAGCAGTTCTTC,CASTSPGTYNEQFF
TRBD2,TRBJ2-3,NA,TRBV18,TGTGCCAGCTCACCACCTGGCGGGGGAAAGGGGACGCAGTATTTT,CASSPPGGGKGTQYF
NA,TRBJ2-7,NA,TRBV11-2,TGTGCCAGCAGCTTACCTGGATCTCGCAGCTCCTACGAGCAGTACTTC,CASSLPGSRSSYEQYF
TRBD1,TRBJ1-4,NA,TRBV14,TGTGCCAGCAGCCGAGAACAGGGGGCTAATGAAAAACTGTTTTTT,CASSREQGANEKLFF
NA,TRBJ1-2,NA,TRBV7-2,TGTGCCAGCAGCACCGGGGGCTATGGCTACACCTTC,CASSTGGYGYTF
NA,TRBJ2-3,once,TRBV2,TGTGCCAGCAGACGACTAACTAGCACAGATACGCAGTATTTT,CASRRLTSTDTQYF
NA,TRBJ2-6,NA,TRBV9,TGTGCCAGCAGCCTCCGGGGGTCTGGGGCCAACGTCCTGACTTTC,CASSLRGSGANVLTF
NA,TRBJ1-1,NA,TRBV7-9,TGTGCCAGCAGCTTAGTACTTGGGGACACTGAAGCTTTCTTT,CASSLVLGDTEAFF
NA,TRBJ1-4,NA,TRBV7-2,TGTGCCAGCAGCCCTGGGACACCTTCTAATGAAAAACTGTTTTTT,CASSPGTPSNEKLFF
TRBD2,TRBJ2-7,once,TRBV14,TGTGCCAGCAGCCTCGGGCGGGGGTTCCCCTACGAGCAGTACTTC,CASSLGRGFPYEQYF
NA,TRBJ2-3,NA,TRBV11-3,TGTGCCAGCAGCAACTACAGGATAGATACGCAGTATTTT,CASSNYRIDTQYF
NA,TRBJ1-2,NA,TRBV10-3,TGTGCCATCAGTGTAGAGGGCAGCGATGGCTACACCTTC,CAISVEGSDGYTF
NA,TRBJ2-5,NA,TRBV11-1,TGTGCCAGCAGCCCCCGTCGAGAAGAGACCCAGTACTTC,CASSPRREETQYF
TRBD1,TRBJ2-4,NA,TRBV2,TGTGCCAGCGTAGGACAGGGCATTCAGTACTTC,CASVGQGIQYF
NA,TRBJ2-2,NA,TRBV7-3,TGTGCCAGCAGCTTTATGGGACCTAGACGAATTAAACACCGGGGAGCTGTTTTT,CASSFMGPRRIKHRGAVF
TRBD1,TRBJ2-5,NA,TRBV5-6,TGTGCCAGCAGCTTGGCCGACAGGGGCCGACAAGAGACCCAGTACTTC,CASSLADRGRQETQYF
NA,TRBJ1-1,NA,TRBV28,TGTGCCAGCGGCCGGGGTACTGAAGCTTTCTTT,CASGRGTEAFF
TRBD2,TRBJ2-1,NA,TRBV7-9,TGTGCCAGCAGCTTAGACGGGACTAGCGGGTCCTACAATGAGCAGTTCTTC,CASSLDGTSGSYNEQFF
NA,TRBJ2-5,NA,TRBV4-3,TGCGCCAGCAGCCAAGATCTGGCAGGTGGGCCTCTCCAAGAGACCCAGTACTTC,CASSQDLAGGPLQETQYF
TRBD1,TRBJ1-5,NA,TRBV5-8,TGTGCCAGCAGCTTGTCTTATCCGGGACAGGGTTATCAGCCCCAGCATTTT,CASSLSYPGQGYQPQHF
NA,TRBJ1-2,NA,TRBV19,TGTGCCAGTAGTGTCGACAGCCGCTATGGCTACACCTTC,CASSVDSRYGYTF
NA,TRBJ2-7,NA,TRBV7-2,TGTGCCAGCAGCTTGACCGGGACCAAGCCCTACGAGCAGTACTTC,CASSLTGTKPYEQYF
NA,TRBJ2-5,NA,TRBV7-2,TGTGCCAGCAGCACTGGGACGGAAGAGACCCAGTACTTC,CASSTGTEETQYF
NA,TRBJ1-3,NA,TRBV9,TGTGCCAGCAGCGTAATGGGGGTCCTCTCTGGAAACACCATATATTTT,CASSVMGVLSGNTIYF
NA,TRBJ1-1,NA,TRBV18,TGTGCCAGCTCCCGGACAGTGAACACTGAAGCTTTCTTT,CASSRTVNTEAFF